The 12 T cell receptor beta chains below come from one sample, sequenced in a study of blood T cell repertoires in COVID-19. Using immunoSEQ multiplex PCR, the repertoire was profiled, and TCRdb retains in-frame clones only, with some absent. The sample lists 110,000 to 150,000 clones; 84% were seen once. Material for sequencing was peripheral blood. These TCRs come from a man in his 60s with active or convalescent COVID-19.

The chain links TRBV6-5 to TRBJ2-2; 11 bases align to TRBD2. The length of the CDR3 is 16 residues. Germline CDR1 MNHEY, CDR2 SVGAGI. With 2 bases clipped from V and 4 bases from J, the junction kept 3 bases outside the gene matches. CDR3 protein: CASSYTGTSGTGELFF. The CDR3 nucleotides are TGTGCCAGCAGTTACACCGGGACTAGCGGCACCGGGGAGCTGTTTTTT.

V is TRBV27 and J is TRBJ2-7; a possible D gene is TRBD1 (6 bases). Trimming stripped 8 bases from V and 9 bases from J, with 23 bases between. The V gene's germline CDR1 is MNHEY and CDR2 SMNVEV (reference sequence). The CDR3 loop spans 14 amino acids. CDR3 nucleotides: TGTGCCAGCGTAAACCGAACAGGGTTCCAAACGCAGTACGTC. Amino acid sequence: CASVNRTGFQTQYV.

This clone appeared a single time. The V gene is TRBV19, the J gene TRBJ2-1, with 7 positions matching TRBD2. CDR1 is LNHDA, CDR2 SQIVND, per germline (reference sequence). V lost 4 bases to trimming and J lost 7 bases; unmatched junction nucleotides: 10. CDR3 length equals 15 residues. The CDR3 DNA follows: TGTGCCAGTAGTACAGATAGCGGGCCGGGGAATGAGCAGTTCTTC. Protein product: CASSTDSGPGNEQFF. Based on the CDR3 plus reference TRBV19 and TRBJ2-1, the full variable domain is DGGITQSPKYLFRKEGQNVTLSCEQNLNHDAMYWYRQDPGQGLRLIYYSQIVNDFQKGDIAEGYSVSREKKESFPLTVTSAQKNPTAFYLCASSTDSGPGNEQFFGPGTRLTVL.

CDR3 DNA: TGTGCCAGCTCACGCGCTAACTATGGCTACACCTTC. Protein product: CASSRANYGYTF. The chain carries TRBV18 and TRBJ1-2, with unresolved D. V lost 4 bases, J lost 0 bases, and 3 bases lay in between. The CDR3 has 12 residues. The germline gives CDR1 KGHSH, CDR2 LQKENI.

The chain employs TRBV7-2 and TRBJ1-1; D is possibly TRBD1 (5 bases). The germline gives CDR1 SGHTA, CDR2 FQGNSA. V lost 5 bases to trimming and J lost 1 base, with 11 bases between them. This CDR3 contains 14 residues. The DNA of the CDR3 is TGTGCCAGCAGCGCCCGGACATCGAACACTGAAGCTTTCTTT. It encodes CASSARTSNTEAFF.

This sequence joins TRBV12-3 or TRBV12-4 and TRBJ1-6; D call uncertain. Between the trimmed V and J ends, which lost 7 bases and 4 bases, there was a span of 8 bases. This CDR3 region has 13 residues. This chain's CDR3 is CASTTVYNSPLHF. The DNA of the CDR3 is TGTGCCAGCACTACAGTTTATAATTCACCCCTCCACTTT.

The CDR3 sequence is CASSFTGSSYEQYV. The CDR3 nucleotides are TGTGCCAGCAGTTTTACAGGGAGCTCCTACGAGCAGTACGTC. The chain has TRBV28 and TRBJ2-7, with D perhaps TRBD1 (6 bases). Trimming pared 3 bases from V and 0 bases from J, leaving 9 bases between. The CDR3 sequence is 14 residues long. Germline V lookup: CDR1 MDHEN, CDR2 SYDVKM.

J is TRBJ1-2 and V is TRBV19; D gene uncertain. The V and J ends lost 2 bases and 6 bases respectively, with 10 bases between them. Per the germline V gene, CDR1 is LNHDA and CDR2 is SQIVND (reference sequence). The length of the CDR3 is 13 residues. CDR3 sequence: CASSIWGADGYTF. DNA for the CDR3: TGTGCCAGTAGTATATGGGGAGCTGATGGCTACACCTTC.

This clone was detected only once. This sequence joins TRBV5-8 and TRBJ2-5; 8 nucleotides match TRBD1. Germline V CDR1 and CDR2: SGHTS, YDEGEE. The CDR3 loop spans 15 amino acids. The trim removed 1 base at V and 4 bases at J, leaving 6 bases unmatched. The DNA for the CDR3 is TGTGCCAGCAGCTTGTGGCAGGGGGCAGGAGAGACCCAGTACTTC. Translated: CASSLWQGAGETQYF.

The gene calls are TRBV2 and TRBJ2-5; 10 positions agree with TRBD2. The CDR3 covers 13 residues. Trimming at V came to 6 bases and at J to 5 bases, leaving 3 bases not matched to a gene. Germline CDR1 and CDR2: SNHLY and FYNNEI. CDR3: CASSGTSEETQYF. CDR3 nucleotides: TGTGCCAGCAGCGGGACTAGCGAGGAGACCCAGTACTTC.

As for this clone: Relative to the germline gene, one junction end is altered; a read error may explain this. The V call is TRBV9, the J call TRBJ2-3, with 7 bases lining up with TRBD2. The CDR3 contains 9 residues. CDR1 SGDLS and CDR2 YYNGEE come from the germline V gene. The CDR3 DNA reads as TGTGCCAGCAGCATTGGGACTACCTTT. It yields the protein CASSIGTTF.

The V call is TRBV25-1, the J call TRBJ2-5; 9 bases align to TRBD1. Unmatched junction bases numbered 7, after V lost 3 bases and J lost 5 bases. The CDR3 runs to 15 residues. The V gene's germline CDR1 is MGHDK and CDR2 SYGVNS. The CDR3: CASSEGQGFWETQYF. In DNA form, the CDR3 reads TGTGCCAGCAGTGAGGGACAGGGATTTTGGGAGACCCAGTACTTC.